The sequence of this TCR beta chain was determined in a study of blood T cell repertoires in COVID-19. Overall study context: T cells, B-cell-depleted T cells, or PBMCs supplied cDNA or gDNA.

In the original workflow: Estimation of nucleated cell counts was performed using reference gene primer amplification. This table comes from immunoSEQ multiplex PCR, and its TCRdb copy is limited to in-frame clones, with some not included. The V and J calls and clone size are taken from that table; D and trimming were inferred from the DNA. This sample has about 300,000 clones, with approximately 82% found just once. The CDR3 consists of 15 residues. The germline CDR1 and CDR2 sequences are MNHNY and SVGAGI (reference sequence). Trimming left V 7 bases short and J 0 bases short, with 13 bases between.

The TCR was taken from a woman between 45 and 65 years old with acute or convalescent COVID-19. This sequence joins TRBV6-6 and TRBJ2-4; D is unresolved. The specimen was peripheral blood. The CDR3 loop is CASIESTLAKNIQYF. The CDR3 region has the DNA TGTGCCAGCATTGAGTCTACTCTAGCCAAAAACATTCAGTACTTC.